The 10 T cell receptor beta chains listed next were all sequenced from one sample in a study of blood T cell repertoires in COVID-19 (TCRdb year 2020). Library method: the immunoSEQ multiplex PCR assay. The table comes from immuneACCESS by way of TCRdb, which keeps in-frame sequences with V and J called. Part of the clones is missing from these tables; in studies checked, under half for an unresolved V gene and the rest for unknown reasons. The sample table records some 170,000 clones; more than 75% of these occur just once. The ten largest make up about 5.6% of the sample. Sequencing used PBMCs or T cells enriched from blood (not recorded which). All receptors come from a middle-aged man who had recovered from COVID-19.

In DNA form, the CDR3 reads TGCGCCAGCAGTGCCCGGAGGGGGGAGCTGTTTTTT. It is translated as CASSARRGELFF. The V gene is TRBV10-2, the J gene TRBJ2-2; D is perhaps TRBD2 (5 bases). The CDR3 loop spans 12 amino acids. CDR1 and CDR2 from the germline V gene are WSHSY and SAAADI. Between the trimmed V and J ends, which lost 4 bases and 8 bases, there was a span of 8 bases.

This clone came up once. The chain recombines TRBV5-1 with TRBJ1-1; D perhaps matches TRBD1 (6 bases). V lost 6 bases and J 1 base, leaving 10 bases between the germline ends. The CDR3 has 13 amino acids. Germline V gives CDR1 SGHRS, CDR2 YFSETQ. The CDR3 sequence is CASTQTGNTEAFF. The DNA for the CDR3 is TGCGCCAGCACCCAGACAGGGAACACTGAAGCTTTCTTT.

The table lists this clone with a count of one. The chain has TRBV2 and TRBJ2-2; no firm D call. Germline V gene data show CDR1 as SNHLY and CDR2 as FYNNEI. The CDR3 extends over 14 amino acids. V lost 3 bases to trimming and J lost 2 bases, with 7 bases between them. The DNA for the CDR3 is TGTGCCAGCAGTGAGAACAGAAACACCGGGGAGCTGTTTTTT. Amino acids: CASSENRNTGELFF.

CDR3 residues: CASGLSQGASGYTF. CDR3 bases: TGTGCTAGTGGCTTGTCTCAGGGGGCAAGTGGCTACACCTTC. V is TRBV12-5 and J is TRBJ1-2; 8 positions agree with TRBD1. The germline CDR1 and CDR2 sequences are LGHNT and FRNRAP. The CDR3 extends over 14 amino acids. The ends lost 6 bases at V and 7 bases at J; junction bases unmatched: 10.

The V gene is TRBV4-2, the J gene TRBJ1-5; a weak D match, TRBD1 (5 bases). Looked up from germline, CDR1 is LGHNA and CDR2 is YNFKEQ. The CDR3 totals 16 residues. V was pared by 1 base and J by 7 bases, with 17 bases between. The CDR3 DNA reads TGTGCCAGCAGCCAAGCGGTCGGGGGGTCACGGCAGCCCCAGCATTTT. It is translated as CASSQAVGGSRQPQHF.

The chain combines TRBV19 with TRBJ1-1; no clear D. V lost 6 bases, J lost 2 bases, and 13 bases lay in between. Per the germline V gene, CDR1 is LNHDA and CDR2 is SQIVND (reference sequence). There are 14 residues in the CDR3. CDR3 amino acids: CASRRTDVNTEAFF. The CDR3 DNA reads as TGTGCCAGTAGGCGGACTGATGTTAACACTGAAGCTTTCTTT.

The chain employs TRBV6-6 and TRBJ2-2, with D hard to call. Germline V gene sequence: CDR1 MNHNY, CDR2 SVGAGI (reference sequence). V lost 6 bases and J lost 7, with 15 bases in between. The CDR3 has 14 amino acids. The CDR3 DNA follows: TGTGCCAGCAGGCGATCCCTGAGCAACGGGGAGCTGTTTTTT. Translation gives CASRRSLSNGELFF.

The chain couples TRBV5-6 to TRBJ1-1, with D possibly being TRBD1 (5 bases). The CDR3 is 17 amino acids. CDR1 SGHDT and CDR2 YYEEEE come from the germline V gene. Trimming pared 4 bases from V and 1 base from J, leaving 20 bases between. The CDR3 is CASSTRNTGVRNTEAFF. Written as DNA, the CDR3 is TGTGCCAGCAGCACCAGAAATACGGGGGTTAGGAACACTGAAGCTTTCTTT. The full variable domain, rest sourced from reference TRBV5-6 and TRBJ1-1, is DAGVTQSPTHLIKTRGQQVTLRCSPKSGHDTVSWYQQALGQGPQFIFQYYEEEERQRGNFPDRFSGHQFPNYSSELNVNALLLGDSALYLCASSTRNTGVRNTEAFFGQGTRLTVV.

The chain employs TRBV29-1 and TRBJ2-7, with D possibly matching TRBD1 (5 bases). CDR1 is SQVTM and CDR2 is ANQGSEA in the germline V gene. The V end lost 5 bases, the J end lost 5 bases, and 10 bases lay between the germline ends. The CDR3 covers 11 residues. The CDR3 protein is CSVLRGHEQYF. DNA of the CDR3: TGCAGCGTTCTAAGGGGCCACGAGCAGTACTTC.

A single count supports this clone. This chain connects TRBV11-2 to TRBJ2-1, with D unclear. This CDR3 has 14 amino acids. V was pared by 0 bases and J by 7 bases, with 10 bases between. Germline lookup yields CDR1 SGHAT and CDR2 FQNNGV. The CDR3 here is CASSLDRAGNEQFF. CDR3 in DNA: TGTGCCAGCAGCTTAGATCGCGCCGGGAATGAGCAGTTCTTC. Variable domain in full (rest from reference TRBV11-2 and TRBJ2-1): EAGVAQSPRYKIIEKRQSVAFWCNPISGHATLYWYQQILGQGPKLLIQFQNNGVVDDSQLPKDRFSAERLKGVDSTLKIQPAKLEDSAVYLCASSLDRAGNEQFFGPGTRLTVL.